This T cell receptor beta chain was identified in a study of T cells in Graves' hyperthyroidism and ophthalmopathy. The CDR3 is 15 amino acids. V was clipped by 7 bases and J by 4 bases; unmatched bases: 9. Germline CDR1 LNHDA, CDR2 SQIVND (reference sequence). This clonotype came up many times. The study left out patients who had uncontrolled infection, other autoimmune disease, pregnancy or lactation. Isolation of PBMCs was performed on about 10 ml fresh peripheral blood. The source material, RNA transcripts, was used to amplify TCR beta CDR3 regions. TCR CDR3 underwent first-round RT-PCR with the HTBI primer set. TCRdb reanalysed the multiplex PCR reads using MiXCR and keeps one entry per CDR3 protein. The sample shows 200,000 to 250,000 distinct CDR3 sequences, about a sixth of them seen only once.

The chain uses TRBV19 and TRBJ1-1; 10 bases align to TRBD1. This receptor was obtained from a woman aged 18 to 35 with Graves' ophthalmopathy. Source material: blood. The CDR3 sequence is CASKRGQGTSTEAFF. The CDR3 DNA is TGTGCCAGTAAAAGGGGACAGGGGACGAGCACTGAAGCTTTCTTT.